The entry below gives a single TCR beta chain sequence along with its context. Its antigen is not known. Sequencing was performed with immunoSEQ multiplex PCR; in TCRdb, only in-frame clones are kept and a portion is missing. Here the sample spans 10,000 to 15,000 clones, 33% being singletons. V lost 0 bases to trimming and J lost 0 bases, with 4 bases between them. The CDR3 is 13 amino acids. The germline V gene has CDR1 GTSNPN and CDR2 SVGIG (reference sequence). The data stem from a study of radiation and T cells in renal cell carcinoma. Treatment reported: 15 Gy SBRT to primary tumor, nephrectomy 4 weeks later. Nephrectomy followed 15 Gy stereotactic body radiation by 4 weeks. Study-level findings and limits: Sampling covered only around 1 g of each tumor. In nephrectomy-only tumors, top 100 clonotypes averaged 43%, versus around 54% irradiated. Irradiated tumors held more dominant CDR3 motifs than control tumors.

The chain combines TRBV30 with TRBJ2-3; D not certain. This material consisted of tumor tissue, taken from a patient whose treatment included radiotherapy and nephrectomy. This sequence was found in a man aged 60 to 69 with renal cell carcinoma. DNA for the CDR3: TGTGCCTGGAGTGTGGGAAGCACAGATACGCAGTATTTT. It translates to CAWSVGSTDTQYF.